This T cell receptor (beta chain) came from a study of shared clonotypes between healthy human individuals. The study's findings and limits: Sampling covered blood only; tissue repertoires likely differ.

This clone was observed many times. The antigen remains undetermined. The same CDR3 is also encoded by other DNA sequences in this sample. Generated by immunoSEQ multiplex PCR, the TCRdb table keeps only in-frame clones and is missing some. The data contain about 2.3 million clones, more than 85% of them singletons. The source of this sequence is a young man in good health. Some clones in this sample may be carry-over from other donors' samples. Sequencing was done on a sample of naive CD4+ T cells from PBMCs. This sample's subset: CD45RA+ positively selected.

For the CDR3, the DNA is TGTGCCAGCAGCTCCGGACAGTACGAGCAGTACTTC. It codes for CASSSGQYEQYF. The chain couples TRBV7-9 to TRBJ2-7, with a possible D match to TRBD1 (6 bases). This CDR3 has 12 amino acids. In germline, CDR1 is SEHNR, CDR2 FQNEAQ (reference sequence). Trimming shortened V by 4 bases and J by 4 bases, and 8 bases separated the two germline ends.